The clone carrying this T cell receptor beta chain has just a few counts. Its matching antigen is unknown. These data are taken from a study of beta chain features in type 1 diabetes. All of the isolated RNA was reverse transcribed, so expressed TCRB transcripts were sequenced. Profiling relied on immunoSEQ multiplex PCR, and the TCRdb table lists in-frame clones only, not all of them. The table shows about 140,000 clones, with about 7% occurring only once. CDR3 size: 16 residues. V gave up 0 bases and J gave up 4 bases; unmatched junction bases: 8. Germline V gene lookup returns CDR1 LGHNA and CDR2 YSLEER. Blood was drawn once from each donor into heparinised tubes. The draws averaged around 110 mL. Cell sorting via CD45RO/CCR7/CD25/CD127/CD95/CD27 was performed to obtain CD4+ naive, central memory, regulatory and stem cell-like memory cells. Study results and caveats: Because the template was cDNA, high-expressing cells might be over-represented.

Input material: central memory CD4+ T cells from blood. This sequence originates from a woman aged 30 to 39 in good health. The chain has TRBV4-3 and TRBJ1-2; 7 bases map to TRBD1. The CDR3 bases are TGCGCCAGCAGCCAAGATACGGCAGGGGGTTCCTATGGCTACACCTTC. Translated, it gives CASSQDTAGGSYGYTF.